Sequencing of this T cell receptor (beta chain) was carried out in a study of cytomegalovirus exposure and HLA in healthy donors. Broader study findings: The authors enumerated roughly 180 TCR beta chains as linked to cytomegalovirus. V- and J-gene trimming in TCR beta was tied to a missense DCLRE1C variant by an analysis performed later. Analyses of presence/absence relied on an assumption of roughly uniform sequencing depth across donors. In a later analysis, DRB1 alleles had the most associated TCRs; HLA-C alleles the fewest.

A note on this clone: Its specificity is not known.

Trimming at V came to 7 bases and at J to 5 bases, leaving 3 bases not matched to a gene. From germline, CDR1 is SQVTM and CDR2 ANQGSEA. There are 12 residues in the CDR3. PCR amplification relied on 60 Vbeta primers (plus 13 Jbeta primers). This table comes from immunoSEQ multiplex PCR, and its TCRdb copy is limited to in-frame clones, with some not included. The table shows 120,000 or so clones, with over 9.5% occurring only once. This chain connects TRBV29-1 to TRBJ2-3; 10 nucleotides line up with TRBD1. The receptor was derived from a woman aged 18-29 years in good health and CMV-seropositive. The sequenced material came from PBMCs. CDR3 coding DNA: TGCAGCGCCTGGACAGGGGGAGATACGCAGTATTTT. Translated: CSAWTGGDTQYF.